The T cell receptor beta chain described here comes from a study of cytomegalovirus exposure and HLA in healthy donors. The CDR3 is 15 amino acids. CDR1 is SGHTA and CDR2 is FQGNSA in the germline V gene. Trimming removed 6 bases from V and 1 base from J; junction bases left unmatched: 8. The donors, nominally healthy at sampling, likely had unrecorded immune exposures. The PCR ran on 60 Vbeta and 13 Jbeta primers. TCRdb's table, derived via immunoSEQ multiplex PCR, lists solely in-frame clones and lacks some. The table has over 150,000 clones, 75% to 90% seen once. The chain is built from TRBV7-2 and TRBJ1-1, with 7 bases fitting TRBD1. This clonotype originated in a male donor in good health and CMV-seronegative. The sample was PBMCs. CDR3 sequence (DNA): TGTGCCAGCAGGCAGGGGGACAGACCGAACACTGAAGCTTTCTTT. It codes for CASRQGDRPNTEAFF.